Shown below are 12 T cell receptor beta chains from a single sample sequenced in a study of T cells in Graves' hyperthyroidism and ophthalmopathy. There were TCR beta CDR3 regions amplified from RNA transcripts. The primer set for the first-round RT-PCR of the TCR CDR3 was HTBI. TCRdb recomputed calls from the multiplex PCR reads with MiXCR, one row per CDR3 protein. The sample lists 350,000 or so distinct CDR3 sequences, about 15% occurring once. Input material: blood. These receptors were collected from a young woman with Graves' hyperthyroidism that later progressed to Graves' ophthalmopathy.

The chain carries TRBV7-6 and TRBJ2-7, with 7 nucleotides matching TRBD2. J gave up 3 bases and V 4 bases, and 3 bases lay outside the gene matches. The germline gives CDR1 SGHVS, CDR2 FNYEAQ. The CDR3 consists of 13 residues. This CDR3 reads CASSSGGNYEQYF. CDR3 in DNA: TGTGCCAGCAGCTCCGGGGGGAACTACGAGCAGTACTTC.

This clonotype was seen repeatedly, ten times or more. The CDR3 reads CASSPSSSYNSPLHF. Here the CDR3 DNA reads TGTGCCAGTAGTCCCTCGAGCTCCTATAATTCACCCCTCCACTTT. The chain combines TRBV19 with TRBJ1-6; D unclear. V shed 5 bases and J shed 0 bases, with 8 bases lying between them. This CDR3 is built from 15 residues. Germline loops: CDR1 LNHDA, CDR2 SQIVND (reference sequence).

This clonotype was seen a handful of times. The chain employs TRBV28 and TRBJ2-7; D may be TRBD2 (5 bases). The CDR3 runs 13 residues. Germline assignment: CDR1 MDHEN and CDR2 SYDVKM. V shed 6 bases and J shed 4 bases, with 13 bases lying between them. The CDR3 DNA reads TGTGCCAGCAGGCGGGTCGAGGGATACGAGCAGTACTTC. Translated, it gives CASRRVEGYEQYF.

This clonotype was seen at least ten times. The CDR3 sequence: CASSSKQGARGAFF. As DNA, the CDR3 is TGTGCCAGCAGTAGTAAACAGGGGGCCCGGGGAGCTTTCTTT. The V gene is TRBV12-3 or TRBV12-4, the J gene TRBJ1-1; the match to TRBD1 covers 9 bases. V lost 5 bases and J lost 10; bases outside the gene matches: 11. This CDR3 has 14 residues.

The V gene is TRBV28, the J gene TRBJ1-1; D uncertain. The length of the CDR3 is 12 residues. The V end was cut by 5 bases, the J end by 7 bases, with 11 bases between. Germline lookup yields CDR1 MDHEN and CDR2 SYDVKM. The DNA for the CDR3 is TGTGCCAGCAGTGCTCAACCTCTTGAAGCTTTCTTT. Its translation: CASSAQPLEAFF.

This clonotype was recorded at least ten times. The chain links TRBV2 to TRBJ2-3, with no clear D. Trimming removed 6 bases at V and 4 bases at J, with 8 bases between. Germline V gene data show CDR1 as SNHLY and CDR2 as FYNNEI. CDR3 length: 12 amino acids. The CDR3 region is CASRLSADTQYF. In nucleotides, the CDR3 is TGTGCCAGCAGACTCTCCGCAGATACGCAGTATTTT.

The chain has TRBV19 and TRBJ1-5; D may be TRBD1 (5 bases). CDR3 length: 14 amino acids. Trimming left V 3 bases short and J 3 bases short, with 9 bases between. Germline-derived CDR1 and CDR2 are LNHDA and SQIVND (reference sequence). Here the CDR3 DNA reads TGTGCCAGTAGTATCGACAGACCCAATCAGCCCCAGCATTTT. Translation gives CASSIDRPNQPQHF.

In its sample, this clonotype was seen many times. J is TRBJ2-1 and V is TRBV15; D gene ambiguous. Germline V gene data show CDR1 as LNHNV and CDR2 as YYDKDF (reference sequence). V was trimmed by 0 bases and J by 8 bases, leaving 17 bases between them. The CDR3 has 16 residues. CDR3: CATSRDAESIADEQFF. The CDR3 DNA is TGTGCCACCAGCAGAGATGCGGAAAGCATTGCGGATGAGCAGTTCTTC. Looking up the rest from reference TRBV15 and TRBJ2-1 gives the full variable domain: DAMVIQNPRYQVTQFGKPVTLSCSQTLNHNVMYWYQQKSSQAPKLLFHYYDKDFNNEADTPDNFQSRRPNTSFCFLDIRSPGLGDTAMYLCATSRDAESIADEQFFGPGTRLTVL.

Note on this clonotype: With a much larger clone just one base away, this may be a read error. This sequence joins TRBV20-1 and TRBJ2-5; unclear D gene. The germline V gene encodes CDR1 DFQATT and CDR2 SNEGSKA (reference sequence). V lost 6 bases and J lost 4, with 12 bases in between. CDR3 size: 12 residues. The CDR3 DNA reads as TGCAGTGCCGAATCCCCTGGAGAGACCCAGTACTTC. It specifies CSAESPGETQYF.

This rearrangement joins TRBV5-1 to TRBJ2-2; D gene unclear. Germline CDR1 reads SGHRS; CDR2 reads YFSETQ. CDR3 length: 13 residues. The V gene lost 2 bases and the J gene lost 7 bases, with 9 bases spanning the gap. CDR3 in DNA: TGCGCCAGCAGCTTAGTCACAGACGGGGAGCTGTTTTTT. It encodes CASSLVTDGELFF.

This sequence joins TRBV4-1 and TRBJ1-2, with D uncertain. Trimming cost V 0 bases and J 5 bases, with 10 bases left between them. Per germline, CDR1 MGHRA and CDR2 YSYEKL. The CDR3 sequence is 14 residues long. The CDR3 reads CASSQDPAEYGYTF. The CDR3 coding sequence is TGCGCCAGCAGCCAAGATCCAGCTGAATATGGCTACACCTTC.

This clonotype was picked up a small number of times. CDR3: CSVGHRGDNEQFF. CDR3 nucleotides: TGCAGCGTCGGACACAGGGGGGACAATGAGCAGTTCTTC. The J gene is TRBJ2-1, the V gene TRBV29-1, with 8 bases matching TRBD1. The germline V gene has CDR1 SQVTM and CDR2 ANQGSEA. This CDR3 region has 13 residues. The V segment lost 6 bases and the J segment 5 bases; nucleotides outside the gene matches: 6.